This T cell receptor beta chain derives from a study of cytotoxic CD8 clonotypes in ibrutinib-treated CLL (dated by TCRdb to 2020 to 2023). Describing the broader study: The cohort included around 15 treatment-naive and 11 to 12 relapsed/refractory patients; 17 were IGHV unmutated. Response samples were taken after a median of about a year on treatment, ranging from about 6 to 36 months. Cryopreserved peripheral blood mononuclear cells were collected before treatment, at response, and at either disease progression or sustained remission. All remission and progressive disease samples were collected while patients were still receiving ibrutinib. Of the approximately 86 participants in the trial, about two dozen had longitudinal samples available. Samples averaged roughly 260,000 productive templates and 94,082 productive rearrangements. Responses were partial in roughly 25 patients and complete in 2; after median approximately 69 months follow-up, some 15 stayed in remission and about twelve progressed. Beyond this particular receptor, the publication reports: At ibrutinib response clonality went up, during sustained remission it held steady, and at progression it dropped back toward baseline. At baseline, clonality was higher than in age-matched healthy donors and showed a strong correlation with circulating CD8+ T-cell counts. Sampling times were not matched between sustained-remission and progressing patients, and lymph node repertoires were not studied. Public clonotypes were rare and either contracted or stayed stable during treatment, and the rise in clonality at ibrutinib response reflected the expansion of private clonotypes.

The goal of deep resolution MiSeq sequencing was a depth between 1 in 1 million and 1 in 200,000 T cells, and coverage averaged 10x per clonotype. The immunoSEQ hsTCRB Kit was used to generate TCR beta libraries. On the authors' methods: ImmunoSEQ Data Assistant and ImmunoSEQ Analyzer were used for data analysis, and V, D and J genes were assigned according to IMGT definitions. Clonality, with values ranging from 0 to 1, was calculated as one minus the normalized Shannon entropy of productive rearrangement frequencies. Only overrepresented clonotypes making up at least 0.05% of each patient's repertoire were included in the public clonotype analysis. Around 12 age-matched healthy donor repertoires from immuneACCESS were used as controls for clonality. Here the immuneACCESS table is served through TCRdb, limited to in-frame sequences with V and J called. Missing clones are a known gap in these copies; in checked studies unresolved V genes cover under half, and the rest lacks a known reason. The V and J calls and clone size are taken from that table; D and trimming were inferred from the DNA. A total of 250,000 or so clones appear in this sample, about three quarters of them only once. The ten largest make up roughly 14% of the sample.

What the time point label conveys for this sample: 20 to 25 months on ibrutinib. For TCR beta library preparation, approximately 2 micrograms of genomic DNA were extracted from the cryopreserved PBMCs. High-throughput TCR beta sequencing was performed on longitudinal blood samples from CLL patients receiving ibrutinib monotherapy. Patients were enrolled in a phase 2 open-label single-center ibrutinib monotherapy trial. Remarks on this clone: The clone's antigen remains unknown. Base qualities are not at hand, and no much larger clone is one base apart.

Unmatched junction bases come to 4, with V trimmed by 5 bases and J by 4 bases. The CDR3 runs 14 amino acids, cysteine and phenylalanine included. This entry keeps only the CDR3 DNA: 42 bases, framed from base 1. For CDR1 and CDR2, the germline V gene lists MNHEY and SVGAGI. The chain links TRBV6-5 with TRBJ1-3; a stretch of 8 junction bases matches TRBD1. The TCR was taken from a human donor with chronic lymphocytic leukemia. The sequencing used PBMCs, collected after 24 months of ibrutinib treatment. The CDR3 region has the sequence CASSRTGLGNTIYF. The nucleotides are TGTGCCAGCAGTCGGACAGGGTTAGGAAACACCATATATTTT.